The 22 T cell receptor beta chains reported below all come from one sample, sequenced in a study of cytomegalovirus exposure and HLA in healthy donors. Vbeta (60) and Jbeta (13) primers were used in the PCR. Produced via immunoSEQ multiplex PCR; TCRdb's table is partial and in-frame only. This sample has tens of thousands of clones; over 60% occur once, and the top ten carry 3.7%. The sample taken for sequencing was PBMCs. The receptors here all came from a man aged 25 to 40 in good health and CMV-seronegative.

The chain combines TRBV7-9 with TRBJ1-5, with TRBD1 identical over 7 bases. V was pared by 5 bases and J by 0 bases, with 4 bases of the junction left unmatched. The germline V gene encodes CDR1 SEHNR and CDR2 FQNEAQ (reference sequence). The CDR3 length is 15 residues. The DNA for the CDR3 is TGTGCCAGCAGCCCGGGACAGTTTAGCAATCAGCCCCAGCATTTT. This gives the protein CASSPGQFSNQPQHF.

V and J are TRBV5-6 and TRBJ2-7; D call uncertain. The CDR3 has 15 residues. V lost 1 base to trimming and J lost 1 base, with 12 bases between them. Germline assignment: CDR1 SGHDT and CDR2 YYEEEE. The CDR3: CASSLYRRRSYEQYF. CDR3 nucleotide sequence: TGTGCCAGCAGCTTGTATAGGAGACGATCCTACGAGCAGTACTTC.

V and J are TRBV7-9 and TRBJ1-1, with 9 bases that match TRBD1. Germline CDR1 and CDR2: SEHNR and FQNEAQ (reference sequence). After removal of 7 bases from V and 5 bases from J, the junction contained 5 bases not matched to a gene. The CDR3 runs to 13 residues. The CDR3 nucleotides are TGTGCCAGCACACCCGGGACAGGGACTGAAGCTTTCTTT. Protein: CASTPGTGTEAFF.

The chain recombines TRBV7-2 with TRBJ2-2; D unclear. Germline-derived CDR1 and CDR2 are SGHTA and FQGNSA. Trimming stripped 4 bases from V and 0 bases from J, with 12 bases between. The CDR3 spans 16 residues. Here the CDR3 DNA reads TGTGCCAGCAGCTCACGGCGGATTTCGAACACCGGGGAGCTGTTTTTT. Translating gives CASSSRRISNTGELFF.

Here the CDR3 DNA reads TGCAGCGTTGATTTTAGCGGGGGGCTCAAAGAGACCCAGTACTTC. Protein sequence: CSVDFSGGLKETQYF. The J gene is TRBJ2-5, the V gene TRBV29-1; 10 nucleotides match TRBD2. Germline CDR1 is SQVTM and CDR2 is ANQGSEA. The CDR3 is 15 amino acids. The J segment lost 3 bases and the V segment lost 3 bases, leaving 7 bases of the junction unmatched.

This clone was observed a few times. This chain links TRBV7-2 with TRBJ1-4; D not certain. The CDR3 covers 14 residues. The germline V gene has CDR1 SGHTA and CDR2 FQGNSA. Trimming stripped 1 base from V and 7 bases from J, with 10 bases between. The CDR3 sequence is CASSLVRFGEKLFF. Here the CDR3 DNA reads TGTGCCAGCAGCTTAGTCCGGTTCGGTGAAAAACTGTTTTTT.

The rearrangement links TRBV2 to TRBJ2-7; 7 bases agree with TRBD1. This CDR3 has 15 residues. Unmatched junction bases numbered 8, after V lost 4 bases and J lost 2 bases. Germline lookup yields CDR1 SNHLY and CDR2 FYNNEI. CDR3 bases: TGTGCCAGCAGTGGTGGACAGGTCCCTACCTACGAGCAGTACTTC. It yields the protein CASSGGQVPTYEQYF.

The CDR3 protein is CASSPTGGSQPQHF. DNA for the CDR3: TGTGCCAGCAGTCCCACAGGGGGCAGTCAGCCCCAGCATTTT. The V gene is TRBV27, the J gene TRBJ1-5, with 9 bases matching TRBD1. Trimming took 5 bases from V and 6 from J; bases not matched to a gene: 5. CDR3 length: 14 amino acids. Germline assignment: CDR1 MNHEY and CDR2 SMNVEV (reference sequence).

This chain links TRBV27 with TRBJ2-7; 13 bases agree with TRBD2. The V gene's germline CDR1 is MNHEY and CDR2 SMNVEV (reference sequence). The CDR3 consists of 16 residues. The J segment lost 4 bases and the V segment lost 6 bases, leaving 9 bases of the junction unmatched. The CDR3 DNA follows: TGTGCCAGCAGCTATACTAGCGGGAGGGCCTGGTACGAGCAGTACTTC. Amino acid sequence: CASSYTSGRAWYEQYF.

V usage is TRBV10-1 and J usage is TRBJ2-1, with TRBD2 identical over 15 bases. CDR1 and CDR2 (germline): WNHNN, SYGVQD (reference sequence). This CDR3 comprises 15 residues. V trimming: 2 bases; J trimming: 7 bases; junction bases outside the gene matches: 0. CDR3 sequence (DNA): TGCGCCAGCAGTGAGGGGACTAGCGGGAGGAATGAGCAGTTCTTC. Translating it yields CASSEGTSGRNEQFF.

This chain joins TRBV9 and TRBJ2-2, with 13 bases matching TRBD2. Germline-derived CDR1 and CDR2 are SGDLS and YYNGEE. This CDR3 comprises 16 residues. The trim removed 5 bases at V and 4 bases at J, leaving 5 bases unmatched. This chain's CDR3 is CASSGTSGGATGELFF. The CDR3 DNA reads as TGTGCCAGCAGTGGAACTAGCGGGGGGGCCACCGGGGAGCTGTTTTTT.

This sequence joins TRBV6-4 and TRBJ2-7, with 10 bases that match TRBD2. With 3 bases clipped from V and 7 bases from J, the junction kept 15 bases outside the gene matches. Looked up from germline, CDR1 is MRHNA and CDR2 is SNTAGT. CDR3 length equals 17 residues. The CDR3 reads CASSESIAGGTPGEQYF. The CDR3 bases are TGTGCCAGCAGTGAGTCAATAGCGGGAGGTACCCCGGGGGAGCAGTACTTC.

The V call is TRBV2, the J call TRBJ1-2; 7 bases fit TRBD1. The V gene's germline CDR1 is SNHLY and CDR2 FYNNEI. CDR3 length equals 14 residues. J was trimmed by 4 bases and V by 6 bases; bases with no gene match: 8. Written as DNA, the CDR3 is TGTGCCAGCAGGGGGGACAGTCTCGGCTATGGCTACACCTTC. Its translation is CASRGDSLGYGYTF.

Concerning this clone itself: Mismatch with germline at one junction end may stem from a read error. The J gene is TRBJ2-1, the V gene TRBV7-9; the match to TRBD2 covers 8 bases. Germline V gene data show CDR1 as SEHNR and CDR2 as FQNEAQ (reference sequence). The CDR3 loop spans 16 amino acids. The CDR3 is CSSSSTHAGGYNEQFF. The CDR3 DNA reads TGTTCCAGCAGCTCCACCCATGCGGGGGGTTACAATGAGCAGTTCTTC.

V and J are TRBV14 and TRBJ1-6; D is undetermined. The V gene lost 0 bases and the J gene lost 9 bases, with 6 bases spanning the gap. Germline lookup yields CDR1 SGHDN and CDR2 FVKESK. The CDR3 runs 13 residues. The CDR3 protein is CASSQDSGSPLHF. The CDR3 DNA sequence: TGTGCCAGCAGCCAAGATTCGGGTTCACCCCTCCACTTT. The variable domain in full, with the rest retrieved from reference TRBV14 and TRBJ1-6, is EAGVTQFPSHSVIEKGQTVTLRCDPISGHDNLYWYRRVMGKEIKFLLHFVKESKQDESGMPNNRFLAERTGGTYSTLKVQPAELEDSGVYFCASSQDSGSPLHFGNGTRLTVT.

This CDR3 reads CASSQGAQADTDTQYF. CDR3 bases: TGCGCCAGCAGCCAAGGGGCACAGGCTGACACAGATACGCAGTATTTT. This chain links TRBV4-3 with TRBJ2-3; D is possibly TRBD1 (5 bases). V lost 1 base and J 2 bases, leaving 13 bases between the germline ends. CDR1 and CDR2 from the germline V gene are LGHNA and YSLEER. The CDR3 totals 16 residues.

V is TRBV5-4 and J is TRBJ1-2; D unresolved. V lost 4 bases to trimming and J lost 2 bases, with 6 bases between them. The CDR3 extends over 12 amino acids. Germline-derived CDR1 and CDR2 are SGHNT and YYREEE (reference sequence). The CDR3 nucleotides are TGTGCCAGCAGCCTAGAAAACTATGGCTACACCTTC. It yields the protein CASSLENYGYTF. Complete variable domain (other parts from reference TRBV5-4 and TRBJ1-2): ETGVTQSPTHLIKTRGQQVTLRCSSQSGHNTVSWYQQALGQGPQFIFQYYREEENGRGNFPPRFSGLQFPNYSSELNVNALELDDSALYLCASSLENYGYTFGSGTRLTVV.

The chain joins TRBV7-8 to TRBJ2-1; the D gene is possibly TRBD1 (6 bases). The CDR3 has 14 amino acids. Per the germline V gene, CDR1 is SGHVS and CDR2 is FQNEAQ. The ends were cut back, 5 bases at V and 4 bases at J, with 12 bases in the middle. This CDR3 reads CASSPGQLYNEQFF. CDR3 DNA: TGTGCCAGCAGCCCTGGACAGTTATACAATGAGCAGTTCTTC.

The J gene is TRBJ1-1, the V gene TRBV25-1; D remains ambiguous. Germline-derived CDR1 and CDR2 are MGHDK and SYGVNS. Deletions cut 5 bases from V and 0 bases from J, with 4 bases between. This CDR3 has 12 residues. This CDR3 is CASSQMNTEAFF. The CDR3 bases are TGTGCCAGCAGTCAGATGAACACTGAAGCTTTCTTT.

The chain employs TRBV10-3 and TRBJ2-3; 8 bases map to TRBD1. CDR1 ENHRY and CDR2 SYGVKD come from the germline V gene. V shed 3 bases, J shed 5 bases, and the junction held 13 bases outside the gene matches. The CDR3 sequence is 17 residues long. In nucleotides, the CDR3 is TGTGCCATCAGTGATTCCGACAGGGGATTTAAGAAAGATACGCAGTATTTT. Protein sequence: CAISDSDRGFKKDTQYF.

The gene calls are TRBV6-1 and TRBJ1-5, with D hard to call. V dropped 1 base and J dropped 4 bases, with 11 bases sitting between them. Germline V CDR1 and CDR2: MNHNS, SASEGT. The CDR3 contains 15 residues. In DNA, the CDR3 is TGTGCCAGCAGTGAAGTTTGGCAAATTAATCAGCCCCAGCATTTT. Protein sequence: CASSEVWQINQPQHF.

This chain joins TRBV27 and TRBJ2-7; D is uncertain. Trimming cost V 7 bases and J 0 bases, with 16 bases left between them. The CDR3 loop spans 15 amino acids. Germline V gene lookup returns CDR1 MNHEY and CDR2 SMNVEV (reference sequence). For the CDR3, the DNA is TGTGCCAGCACCCCCCCTAGTCGCAGCTCCTACGAGCAGTACTTC. Its translation is CASTPPSRSSYEQYF.